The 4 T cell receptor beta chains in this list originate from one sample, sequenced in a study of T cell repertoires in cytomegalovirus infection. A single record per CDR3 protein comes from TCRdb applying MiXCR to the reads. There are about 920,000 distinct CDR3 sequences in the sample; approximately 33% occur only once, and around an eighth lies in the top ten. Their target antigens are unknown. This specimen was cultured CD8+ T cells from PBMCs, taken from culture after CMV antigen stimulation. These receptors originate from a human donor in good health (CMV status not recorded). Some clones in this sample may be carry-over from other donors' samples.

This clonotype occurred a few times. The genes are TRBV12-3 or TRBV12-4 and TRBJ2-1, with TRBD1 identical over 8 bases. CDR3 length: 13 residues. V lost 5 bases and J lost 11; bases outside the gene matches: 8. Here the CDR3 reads CASSPPDRVKQFF. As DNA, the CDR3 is TGTGCCAGCAGTCCCCCGGACAGGGTGAAGCAGTTCTTC.

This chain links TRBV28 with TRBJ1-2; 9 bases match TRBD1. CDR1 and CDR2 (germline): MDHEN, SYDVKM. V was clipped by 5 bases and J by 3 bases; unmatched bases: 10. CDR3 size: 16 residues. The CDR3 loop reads CASSPIRDRAYYGYTF. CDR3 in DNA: TGTGCCAGCAGTCCAATCCGGGACAGGGCTTACTATGGCTACACCTTC.

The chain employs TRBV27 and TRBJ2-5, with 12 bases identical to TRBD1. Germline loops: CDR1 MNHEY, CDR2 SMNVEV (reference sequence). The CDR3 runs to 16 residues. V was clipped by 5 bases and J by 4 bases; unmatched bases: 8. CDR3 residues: CASSPGDRGLRETQYF. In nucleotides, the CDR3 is TGTGCCAGCAGTCCCGGGGACAGGGGGCTGAGAGAGACCCAGTACTTC.

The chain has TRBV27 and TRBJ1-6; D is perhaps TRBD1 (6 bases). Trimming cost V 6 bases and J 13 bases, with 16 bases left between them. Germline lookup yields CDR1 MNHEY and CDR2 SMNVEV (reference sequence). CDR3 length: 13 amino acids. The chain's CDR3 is CASRRPGHTPLHF. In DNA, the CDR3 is TGTGCCAGCAGGCGTCCGGGACACACGCCCCTCCACTTT.